What follows describes a single TCR beta chain. The sort gate was single viable CD3+CD4+CD8-CD45RO+ cells for memory CD4+ T cells. This entry comes from a study of memory CD4+ T cells and cytomegalovirus serostatus. Profiled with immunoSEQ multiplex PCR; TCRdb holds only in-frame clones, not every one. The table has under 50,000 clones, approximately 78% seen once; the top ten hold about 0.8%. J was trimmed by 3 bases and V by 4 bases; bases with no gene match: 6. CDR3 length equals 15 residues. Looked up from germline, CDR1 is SGHKS and CDR2 is YYEKEE (reference sequence). This clonotype was obtained from an adult in good health and CMV-seronegative. Sequencing was performed on memory CD4+ T cells from blood. The chain recombines TRBV5-5 with TRBJ1-4; TRBD1 aligns across 7 bases. This chain's CDR3 is CASSPTGESNEKLFF. CDR3 sequence (DNA): TGTGCCAGCAGCCCCACAGGGGAGTCTAATGAAAAACTGTTTTTT.